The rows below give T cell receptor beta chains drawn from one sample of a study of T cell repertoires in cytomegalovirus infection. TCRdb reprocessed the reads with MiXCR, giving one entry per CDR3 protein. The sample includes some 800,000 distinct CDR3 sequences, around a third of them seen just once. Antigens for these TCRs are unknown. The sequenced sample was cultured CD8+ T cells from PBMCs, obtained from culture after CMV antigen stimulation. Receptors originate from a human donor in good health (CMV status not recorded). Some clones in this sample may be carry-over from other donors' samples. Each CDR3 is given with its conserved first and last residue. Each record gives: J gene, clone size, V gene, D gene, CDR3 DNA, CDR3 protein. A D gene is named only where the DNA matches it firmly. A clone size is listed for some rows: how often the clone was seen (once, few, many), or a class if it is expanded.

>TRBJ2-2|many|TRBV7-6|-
TGTGCCAGCAGCTTAGAATACAGCTCGAACACCGGGGAGCTGTTTTTT
CASSLEYSSNTGELFF
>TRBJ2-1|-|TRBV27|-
TGTGCCAGCAGTTCTGCGATCTCCTACAATGAGCAGTTCTTC
CASSSAISYNEQFF
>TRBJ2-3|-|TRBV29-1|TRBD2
TGCAGCGTTGAAGTAGTGACTAGCGGAGTTTGGGGAGATACGCAGTATTTT
CSVEVVTSGVWGDTQYF
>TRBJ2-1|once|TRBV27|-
TGTGCCAGCAGTTTTGGGGTCCATGAGCAGTTCTTC
CASSFGVHEQFF
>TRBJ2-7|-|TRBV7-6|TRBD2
TGTGCCAGCAGCGCCCAGACTAGCGGTTACGAGCAGTACTTC
CASSAQTSGYEQYF
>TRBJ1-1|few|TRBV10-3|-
TGTGCCATCAGTGAGTGGGGCAGGGCATCCACCCCCCACCCCACTGAAGCTTTCTTT
CAISEWGRASTPHPTEAFF
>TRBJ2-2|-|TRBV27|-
TGTGCCAGCAGTACCGATCTCGGGGAGCTGTTTTTT
CASSTDLGELFF
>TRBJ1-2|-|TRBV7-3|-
TGTGTCAGCACCGGGGTCGGGGCCTGCGGAGGCTACACCTTC
CVSTGVGACGGYTF
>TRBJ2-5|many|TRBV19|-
TGTGCCAGTAGACCCGGAGGGACGCCAGAGACCCAGTACTTC
CASRPGGTPETQYF
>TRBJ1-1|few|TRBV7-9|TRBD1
TGTGCCAGCAGAACCGGGACAGGGGTTCTCTCTGAAGCTTTCTTT
CASRTGTGVLSEAFF
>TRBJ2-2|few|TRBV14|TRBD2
TGTGCCAGCAGCAGCGGGGGGATCCCGGAGGAGCTGTTTTTT
CASSSGGIPEELFF
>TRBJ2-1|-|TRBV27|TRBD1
TGTGCCAGCAGTCCGGAGGACAGGCTTAACTCCTACAATGAGCAGTTCTTC
CASSPEDRLNSYNEQFF
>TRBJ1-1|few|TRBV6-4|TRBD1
TGTGCCAGCAGAACGGACAGGGCGGGCACTGAAGCTTTCTTT
CASRTDRAGTEAFF
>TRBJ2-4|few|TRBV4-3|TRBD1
TGCGCCAGCAGTCCTTCTCTTCGACAGGGTGTCAACATTCAGTACTTC
CASSPSLRQGVNIQYF
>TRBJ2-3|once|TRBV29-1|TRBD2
TGCAGCGGTGGCAGCGGGACCAGCACAGATACGCAGTATTTT
CSGGSGTSTDTQYF
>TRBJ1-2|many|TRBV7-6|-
TGTGCCAGCAGCCCCTCAGGGGACAACTATGGCTACACCTTC
CASSPSGDNYGYTF
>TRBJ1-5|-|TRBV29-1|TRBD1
TGCAGCGTGCGGACAGGGGGAAGCAATCAGCCCCAGCATTTT
CSVRTGGSNQPQHF
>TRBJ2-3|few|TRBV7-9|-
TGTGCCAGCAGCTTAGAGCAGCGCACAGATACGCAGTATTTT
CASSLEQRTDTQYF
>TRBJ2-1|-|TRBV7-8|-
TGTGTCAGCGGCTTACCCCCTTCCACCTACAATGAGCAGTTCTTC
CVSGLPPSTYNEQFF
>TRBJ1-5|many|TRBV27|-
TGTGCCAGCAGTTTATCTGGCGAGCCCCAGCATTTT
CASSLSGEPQHF
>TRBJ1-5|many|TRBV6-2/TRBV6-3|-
TGTGCCAGCAGTCCGGGGGTAGGGCAGCCCCAGCATTTT
CASSPGVGQPQHF
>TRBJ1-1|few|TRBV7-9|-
TGTGCCAGCAGCTTAGGGGGGTATTGGGCCACTGAAGCTTTCTTT
CASSLGGYWATEAFF
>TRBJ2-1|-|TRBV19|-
TGTGCCAGTTCGTTTGGGGACGGGTTCAACAATGAGCAGTTCTTC
CASSFGDGFNNEQFF